This TCR beta chain originates from a study of cytomegalovirus exposure and HLA in healthy donors. Study findings and constraints: Using a false discovery rate of 0.05, a later analysis showed that 16,000 or so TCR beta sequences were associated with HLA alleles. The only immune exposure information that was available was CMV serostatus. The HLA-A and HLA-B alleles of most subjects were reportedly predicted accurately from TCR beta sequences.

Both 60 Vbeta primers and 13 Jbeta primers went into the PCR. The table came from immunoSEQ multiplex PCR; TCRdb's copy has only in-frame clones and leaves some out. The top ten hold over 15% of the sample, which has 90,000 to 100,000 clones, more than 70% seen once. To note about this clone: Its matching antigen is unknown.

The source material was PBMCs. The clonotype originates from a woman aged 55-69 years in good health and CMV-seropositive.

The CDR3 DNA sequence: TGTGCCAGCAGTTACGGAGGACAGGGGGCGCAAGGCTACACCTTC. Amino acid sequence: CASSYGGQGAQGYTF. The V and J genes are TRBV6-5 and TRBJ1-2, with 11 positions matching TRBD1. There are 15 residues in the CDR3. The germline V gene encodes CDR1 MNHEY and CDR2 SVGAGI. V lost 2 bases and J lost 8; bases outside the gene matches: 7.